Included here is one T cell receptor (beta chain) sequence, with context. The antigen is unknown. The entry originates in a study of OX40 agonist ivuxolimab in advanced cancers. Across the study: Mean age roughly 65 years, range roughly 20 to 85; 82.7% male. Anti-PD-1, anti-PD-L1 or anti-CTLA-4 therapy given earlier was allowed, and approximately 43% had some. Study-level findings and limits: In the 0.1-3.0 mg/kg groups, partial responders showed among the lowest expansion. There were, on average, more expanded clones in CD8+ T cells than in CD4+.

TCRdb's copy holds only in-frame clones and misses some; the assay was immunoSEQ multiplex PCR. Among 45,000 to 50,000 clones listed, more than 70% were seen once. V dropped 0 bases and J dropped 8 bases, with 13 bases sitting between them. The length of the CDR3 is 14 residues. Germline-derived CDR1 and CDR2 are LGHNA and YNFKEQ. This sequence originates from an adult with an advanced solid tumor such as melanoma, head and neck, liver or kidney cancer. The V and J genes are TRBV4-2 and TRBJ1-2, with D possibly TRBD1 on 5 matching bases. The starting material was CD4+ or CD8+ T cells sorted from blood, obtained in a trial of the OX40 agonist ivuxolimab. This CDR3 is CASSQDFLTGGYTF. In DNA, the CDR3 is TGTGCCAGCAGCCAAGACTTCCTAACAGGCGGCTACACCTTC.